This T cell receptor (beta chain) was sequenced during a study of cytomegalovirus exposure and HLA in healthy donors. Broader study findings: Specificity of three CMV-associated chains for CMV antigens was verified in vitro. Subsequent analysis showed first-cohort TCR clusters tending to co-occur in 120 validation repertoires. The study flagged fewer than 200 TCR beta chains as cytomegalovirus-associated.

The junction had 10 bases not matched to a gene; V was cut back by 4 bases and J by 2 bases. From germline, CDR1 is LGHNA and CDR2 YNFKEQ. This CDR3 region has 17 residues. As to this clone: Its target is unknown.

The assay was immunoSEQ multiplex PCR, and TCRdb's table has in-frame clones only and misses some. The sample contains over 200,000 clones, 80% to 90% of which appear only once. This clonotype originated in a woman under 30 in good health and CMV-seronegative. The chain links TRBV4-2 to TRBJ2-1; 8 bases agree with TRBD2. Sequences were obtained from PBMCs. The CDR3 reads CASSPPQREFTYNEQFF. The CDR3 DNA reads as TGTGCCAGCAGCCCACCGCAGCGGGAGTTCACCTACAATGAGCAGTTCTTC.